A selection of T cell receptor beta chains follows, all from one sample in a study of blood T cell repertoires in COVID-19. Produced via immunoSEQ multiplex PCR; TCRdb's table is partial and in-frame only. Of around 150,000 clones in the sample, around 89% were seen once. The sample taken for sequencing was PBMCs or T cells enriched from blood (not recorded which). The origin of the receptors is a woman aged 50 to 65 who had recovered from COVID-19. CDR3s include the opening cysteine and the closing phenylalanine or tryptophan. The D gene is left open where the match is weak. Not every row has a clone size; where given, it reads once, few, many or a size class.

d_call	j_call	clone_size	cdr3_length	v_call	cdr3_nt	cdr3_aa
-	TRBJ2-3	-	14	TRBV6-2/TRBV6-3	TGTGCCAGCAGTTACTCGAGCAGGGGAGATACGCAGTATTTT	CASSYSSRGDTQYF
-	TRBJ1-4	-	15	TRBV19	TGTGCCAGTAGTATAGGAACAGGTGGAGATGAAAAACTGTTTTTT	CASSIGTGGDEKLFF
TRBD1	TRBJ2-3	-	14	TRBV28	TGTGCCAGCAGTCAGGACAGGGGCACAGATACGCAGTATTTT	CASSQDRGTDTQYF
-	TRBJ1-2	-	14	TRBV5-1	TGCGCCAGCAGCGGACTGAAGGGTTCGGATGGCTACACCTTC	CASSGLKGSDGYTF
TRBD1	TRBJ2-3	-	16	TRBV18	TGTGCCAGCTCACATAGGACAGGGAGGAGGACAGATACGCAGTATTTT	CASSHRTGRRTDTQYF
-	TRBJ1-2	-	14	TRBV2	TGTGCCAGCAGCAAGGGTGCGGAGGATCGTGGCTACACCTTC	CASSKGAEDRGYTF
-	TRBJ1-1	-	14	TRBV4-3	TGCGCCAGCAGCCGGGGGGGCCTAAACACTGAAGCTTTCTTT	CASSRGGLNTEAFF
-	TRBJ1-3	-	16	TRBV27	TGTGCCAGCAGTTTACGGGAACCGAGCTCTGGAAACACCATATATTTT	CASSLREPSSGNTIYF
-	TRBJ1-3	-	13	TRBV11-3	TGTGCCAGCAGCTTACTCTCTGGAAACACCATATATTTT	CASSLLSGNTIYF
TRBD1	TRBJ2-5	once	18	TRBV4-3	TGCGCCAGCAGCCAAGGTGGGGCTGGGACAGGCGTAGCGGAGACCCAGTACTTC	CASSQGGAGTGVAETQYF
TRBD2	TRBJ2-1	-	15	TRBV6-5	TGTGCCAGCAGTCTAGCGGGGCGCTCCTACAATGAGCAGTTCTTC	CASSLAGRSYNEQFF
-	TRBJ2-1	-	13	TRBV7-2	TGTGCCAGCAGCTTAGAGGGGGGGAATGAGCAGTTCTTC	CASSLEGGNEQFF
-	TRBJ2-7	-	13	TRBV15	TGTGCCACCAGCACCGGGGTTGGCTACGAGCAGTACTTC	CATSTGVGYEQYF
-	TRBJ2-1	-	13	TRBV3-1/TRBV3-2	TGTGCCAGCAGCCGTAACAGGGTCAATGAGCAGTTCTTC	CASSRNRVNEQFF
TRBD2	TRBJ2-7	-	16	TRBV6-5	TGTGCCAGCAGTTACTCGGGTGCGGGAGGCGTGGACGAGCAGTACTTC	CASSYSGAGGVDEQYF
TRBD1	TRBJ2-1	-	16	TRBV7-6	TGTGCCAGCAGCTTCTCCGGGACAGGGACCTACAATGAGCAGTTCTTC	CASSFSGTGTYNEQFF
-	TRBJ2-1	once	15	TRBV5-1	TGCGCCAGCAGCCCCAGGATGAGCTCCTACAATGAGCAGTTCTTC	CASSPRMSSYNEQFF
-	TRBJ1-1	-	13	TRBV14	TGTGCCAGCAGCTCACGACGGGGGAGTGAAGCTTTCTTT	CASSSRRGSEAFF